A selection of T cell receptor beta chains follows, all from one sample in a study of blood T cell repertoires in COVID-19. Data came from immunoSEQ multiplex PCR; TCRdb stores just in-frame clones and leaves some out. The sample lists 50,000 to 60,000 clones; roughly 90% were seen once. Sequencing was performed on peripheral blood. All receptors come from an elderly man with active or convalescent COVID-19. Both conserved end residues are part of each CDR3. D genes are given only for firm matches. Only some rows state a clone size, as once, few, many or a class for expanded clones.

D	J	size	V	DNA	CDR3
TRBD2	TRBJ2-5	NA	TRBV7-9	TGTGCCAGCAGCCTATCAGCGGGGGGTGGTCAAGAGACCCAGTACTTC	CASSLSAGGGQETQYF
NA	TRBJ1-2	NA	TRBV28	TGTGCCCTCTTCGCTAACTATGGCTACACCTTC	CALFANYGYTF
TRBD1	TRBJ2-7	NA	TRBV19	TGTGCCAGTAGTATGCCGGGACAGGGTAACGAGCAGTACTTC	CASSMPGQGNEQYF
TRBD2	TRBJ2-5	NA	TRBV28	TGTGCCAGCAGCCGTACTAGCGGGGGGGTGGAGACCCAGTACTTC	CASSRTSGGVETQYF
TRBD1	TRBJ2-7	NA	TRBV3-1/TRBV3-2	TGTGCCAGCCGAACACGGGACAGGGGGGGTTACGAGCAGTACTTC	CASRTRDRGGYEQYF
TRBD1	TRBJ2-7	NA	TRBV6-5	TGTGCCAACTCAAACCCGGGACAGGGCATTAACGAGCAGTACTTC	CANSNPGQGINEQYF
TRBD2	TRBJ2-2	NA	TRBV11-3	TGTGCCAGCAGCTCTTCTAGCGGGGGCCCAGGTCCCGGGGAGCTGTTTTTT	CASSSSSGGPGPGELFF
NA	TRBJ1-1	NA	TRBV2	TGTGCCAGCAGTGGCAGAAGAAACACTGAAGCTTTCTTT	CASSGRRNTEAFF
NA	TRBJ1-6	NA	TRBV28	TGTGCCAGCAGTTGGGGGGGCAAGTATAATTCACCCCTCCACTTT	CASSWGGKYNSPLHF
TRBD1	TRBJ2-1	NA	TRBV5-1	TGCGCCAGCAGATCCCCCGGGACAGATGTGGGTGAGCAGTTCTTC	CASRSPGTDVGEQFF
TRBD1	TRBJ1-2	NA	TRBV3-1/TRBV3-2	TGTGCCAGCAGCCAAGATCAGGACAGGGCCGGGAGCTACACCTTC	CASSQDQDRAGSYTF
NA	TRBJ1-2	NA	TRBV5-6	TGTGCCAGCAGCTTGAATCTAGGGGTTGGCTACACCTTC	CASSLNLGVGYTF
TRBD1	TRBJ2-1	once	TRBV7-2	TGTGCCAGCAGCTTAGCGACAGGGAAACTCAATGAGCAGTTCTTC	CASSLATGKLNEQFF
NA	TRBJ2-1	few	TRBV7-3	TGTGCCAGCAGCTTAACGTCCCCGGGGTGGGAGAACAATGAGCAGTTCTTC	CASSLTSPGWENNEQFF
TRBD1	TRBJ2-7	few	TRBV5-1	TGCGCCAGCGCGAGGGACAGGCCCTCCTACGAGCAGTACTTC	CASARDRPSYEQYF
NA	TRBJ1-1	NA	TRBV9	TGTGCCAGCAGCGTTAAGGGGGACACTGAAGCTTTCTTT	CASSVKGDTEAFF
TRBD1	TRBJ1-2	NA	TRBV27	TGTGCCAGCAGTCCTAGCCGACAGGGGAGCTATGGCTACACCTTC	CASSPSRQGSYGYTF
TRBD1	TRBJ2-1	few	TRBV5-5	TGTGCCAGCAGACCCGGGACAGGCCCCTACAATGAGCAGTTCTTC	CASRPGTGPYNEQFF
NA	TRBJ2-1	NA	TRBV30	TGTGCCTGGAGTCGGTCCGAGAATGAGCAGTTCTTC	CAWSRSENEQFF
TRBD1	TRBJ1-1	once	TRBV28	TGTGCCAGCAGTTTAGTGCCGGGACAGGGGGTGGCTTTCTTT	CASSLVPGQGVAFF
TRBD1	TRBJ1-1	NA	TRBV7-9	TGTGCCAGCAGCTTGCCGGGACAGGGGAACACTGAAGCTTTCTTT	CASSLPGQGNTEAFF
TRBD1	TRBJ1-1	NA	TRBV28	TGTGCCAGCAGTCCGGCGACAGGGGGCGGCACTGAAGCTTTCTTT	CASSPATGGGTEAFF
TRBD1	TRBJ2-7	NA	TRBV7-6	TGTGCCAGCAGCCCCAATTCCCGGACAGGGGGTAACACCGAGCAGTACTTC	CASSPNSRTGGNTEQYF
NA	TRBJ2-3	NA	TRBV27	TGTGCCAGCAGTTTATTAAACTCCGTTATAGGAGCGGCAAGCACAGATACGCAGTATTTT	CASSLLNSVIGAASTDTQYF
TRBD1	TRBJ2-7	NA	TRBV28	TGTGCCAGCAGAAGGACAGGGACCCACGAGCAGTACTTC	CASRRTGTHEQYF
NA	TRBJ2-3	NA	TRBV3-1/TRBV3-2	TGTGCCAGCAGCCATAGGCGGGGCAGCACAGATACGCAGTATTTT	CASSHRRGSTDTQYF
NA	TRBJ2-3	NA	TRBV7-2	TGTGCCAGCAGCTCCTCGGACACGACGGTCACGCAGTATTTT	CASSSSDTTVTQYF
NA	TRBJ2-7	NA	TRBV7-9	TGTGCCAGCAGCTTAGGGCCAGGGTCCCACGAGCAGTACTTC	CASSLGPGSHEQYF
TRBD2	TRBJ2-4	NA	TRBV7-2	TGTGCCAGCAGCCAAGTCCCTAGCGGGGGGGACATTCAGTACTTC	CASSQVPSGGDIQYF
NA	TRBJ1-1	few	TRBV7-2	TGTGCCAGCAGCTTCGGGGGGGTGAACACTGAAGCTTTCTTT	CASSFGGVNTEAFF
NA	TRBJ1-2	NA	TRBV28	TGTGCCACCTACCTGGCCAGGGACTATGGCTACACCTTC	CATYLARDYGYTF
TRBD1	TRBJ2-7	once	TRBV29-1	TGCAGCGTCCGTCCGGGACAGCCCTACGAGCAGTACTTC	CSVRPGQPYEQYF
NA	TRBJ2-7	NA	TRBV30	TGTGCCTGGAGTGTATCGGGTCACGAGCAGTACTTC	CAWSVSGHEQYF
NA	TRBJ2-4	NA	TRBV5-1	TGCGCCAGCAGCTTTCAGGGAGGCAAAAACATTCAGTACTTC	CASSFQGGKNIQYF
NA	TRBJ1-1	NA	TRBV18	TGTGCCAGCTCGAAGACAGAGAACACTGAAGCTTTCTTT	CASSKTENTEAFF
NA	TRBJ1-3	NA	TRBV5-1	TGCGCCAGCAGCCCAGGGGATGCTGGAAACACCATATATTTT	CASSPGDAGNTIYF
TRBD2	TRBJ2-5	once	TRBV25-1	TGTGCCAGCAGTGAGGGGAGGGGCCCCCAAGAGACCCAGTACTTC	CASSEGRGPQETQYF
TRBD1	TRBJ1-5	NA	TRBV19	TGTGCCAGTAGTGAGACAGGGGGCAATCAGCCCCAGCATTTT	CASSETGGNQPQHF
NA	TRBJ2-1	NA	TRBV5-5	TGTGCCAGCAGCCCGCGGCGGCTATACAATGAGCAGTTCTTC	CASSPRRLYNEQFF
TRBD1	TRBJ2-2	NA	TRBV19	TGTGCCAGTAGAGAACCGGGACAGGGGGCGCCCGGGGAGCTGTTTTTT	CASREPGQGAPGELFF
NA	TRBJ2-2	once	TRBV30	TGTGCCTGGAGTGTATCCACGAACACCGGGGAGCTGTTTTTT	CAWSVSTNTGELFF
TRBD2	TRBJ2-3	NA	TRBV27	TGTGCCAGCAGACAAACACTAGCGGGGGGGCCTGCGGGCACAGATACGCAGTATTTT	CASRQTLAGGPAGTDTQYF
TRBD2	TRBJ2-5	NA	TRBV27	TGTGCCAGCAGCCGACTAGCGGTTCAAGAGACCCAGTACTTC	CASSRLAVQETQYF
NA	TRBJ2-7	NA	TRBV5-5	TGTGCCAGCGCGAGACAGGGAGGAAACTACGAGCAGTACTTC	CASARQGGNYEQYF
NA	TRBJ1-1	NA	TRBV10-1	TGCGCCAGCTCAGGGGCCACTGAAGCTTTCTTT	CASSGATEAFF
TRBD2	TRBJ2-3	NA	TRBV4-1	TGCGCCAGCAGCCAGGGAATAGCGGGGACAGATACGCAGTATTTT	CASSQGIAGTDTQYF